Below, 9 T cell receptor beta chains from the same sample are listed, as sequenced in a study of blood T cell repertoires in COVID-19. This table comes from immunoSEQ multiplex PCR, and its TCRdb copy is limited to in-frame clones, with some not included. The sample lists about 59,000 clones; over 75% were seen once. The sequenced material came from peripheral blood. Receptor source: a man older than 75 with acute or convalescent COVID-19.

The rearrangement links TRBV7-2 to TRBJ1-4; 7 bases match TRBD1. Germline V CDR1 and CDR2: SGHTA, FQGNSA. The V gene end was trimmed by 0 bases and the J gene end by 0 bases; junction bases not matched to a gene: 4. This CDR3 contains 17 residues. Here the CDR3 DNA reads TGTGCCAGCAGCTTAGCAGGGGGCTTCGCAACTAATGAAAAACTGTTTTTT. This encodes CASSLAGGFATNEKLFF.

The chain carries TRBV6-6 and TRBJ1-2, with D perhaps TRBD1 (6 bases). Per the germline V gene, CDR1 is MNHNY and CDR2 is SVGAGI (reference sequence). Trimming shortened V by 0 bases and J by 6 bases, and 11 bases separated the two germline ends. This CDR3 contains 14 residues. CDR3: CASSYSPGQDGYTF. DNA for the CDR3: TGTGCCAGCAGTTACTCGCCGGGACAAGATGGCTACACCTTC.

The J gene is TRBJ1-3, the V gene TRBV7-9, with TRBD1 identical over 9 bases. The trim removed 4 bases at V and 3 bases at J, leaving 4 bases unmatched. Germline V gene data show CDR1 as SEHNR and CDR2 as FQNEAQ (reference sequence). This CDR3 contains 15 residues. The CDR3 reads CASSSGTGFGNTIYF. The CDR3 DNA reads TGTGCCAGCAGCTCCGGGACAGGGTTTGGAAACACCATATATTTT.

The chain uses TRBV5-1 and TRBJ2-2, with D unclear. This CDR3 has 14 residues. CDR1 and CDR2 (germline): SGHRS, YFSETQ. V was shortened by 4 bases and J by 0 bases, with 7 bases between the two germline ends. The CDR3 coding sequence is TGCGCCAGCAGCGGCTCTCCGAACACCGGGGAGCTGTTTTTT. The encoded protein is CASSGSPNTGELFF. The variable domain in full, with the rest retrieved from reference TRBV5-1 and TRBJ2-2, is KAGVTQTPRYLIKTRGQQVTLSCSPISGHRSVSWYQQTPGQGLQFLFEYFSETQRNKGNFPGRFSGRQFSNSRSEMNVSTLELGDSALYLCASSGSPNTGELFFGEGSRLTVL.

This clone has a handful of counts. The chain uses TRBV14 and TRBJ1-1, with unresolved D. Trimming removed 0 bases at V and 7 bases at J, with 9 bases between. The germline gives CDR1 SGHDN, CDR2 FVKESK. The CDR3 is 13 amino acids. The CDR3 DNA reads as TGTGCCAGCAGCCAAGATATGGAGGTTGAAGCTTTCTTT. This translates into CASSQDMEVEAFF.

This clone appeared a few times. CDR3 protein: CASSTSVPSSYEQYF. As DNA, the CDR3 is TGTGCCAGCAGCACTAGCGTACCAAGCTCCTACGAGCAGTACTTC. This sequence joins TRBV3-1 (or the pseudogene TRBV3-2) and TRBJ2-7, with 7 bases lining up with TRBD2. In germline, CDR1 is LGHDT, CDR2 YNNKEL (reference sequence). The CDR3 totals 15 residues. Trimming removed 5 bases from V and 0 bases from J; junction bases left unmatched: 7.

For the CDR3, the DNA is TGTGCCTGGAGCGAGGCGGGGATTGGAAATTCACCCCTCCACTTT. Encoded protein: CAWSEAGIGNSPLHF. This sequence joins TRBV30 and TRBJ1-6; D not certain. CDR3 length: 15 amino acids. Germline V gene lookup returns CDR1 GTSNPN and CDR2 SVGIG (reference sequence). Trimming left V 3 bases short and J 7 bases short, with 16 bases between.

The chain has TRBV15 and TRBJ2-1, with 8 bases aligning to TRBD2. Losses at the gene ends were 5 bases for V and 0 bases for J; bases not matched to a gene: 6. The CDR3 is 16 residues long. Germline V gene lookup returns CDR1 LNHNV and CDR2 YYDKDF (reference sequence). CDR3 bases: TGTGCCACCAGCCCACGGGGGGGGAGCTCCTACAATGAGCAGTTCTTC. Its translation: CATSPRGGSSYNEQFF.

This clone qualifies as medium-sized. The chain recombines TRBV3-1 (or the pseudogene TRBV3-2) with TRBJ1-5; no clear D. V was cut by 0 bases and J by 2 bases, with 11 bases left in between. The CDR3 is 16 amino acids. Germline lookup yields CDR1 LGHDT and CDR2 YNNKEL (reference sequence). The CDR3: CASSQDKGGGNQPQHF. The CDR3 nucleotides are TGTGCCAGCAGCCAAGATAAGGGCGGGGGCAATCAGCCCCAGCATTTT.